This T cell receptor beta chain was identified during a study of cytomegalovirus exposure and HLA in healthy donors. CDR3 size: 12 residues. The V and J ends lost 4 bases and 5 bases respectively, with 6 bases between them. The data were produced by immunoSEQ multiplex PCR, yet TCRdb's version contains in-frame clones alone and is incomplete. The table lists approximately 97,000 clones, about 95% of them singletons. Sequenced input: PBMCs. The clonotype comes from a woman younger than 30 in good health and CMV-seronegative. V is TRBV23-1 and J is TRBJ2-1; D is possibly TRBD2 (6 bases). TRBV23-1 qualifies as an ORF whose function is uncertain. The CDR3 DNA is TGCGCCAGCAGTCCGGGAGACAATGAGCAGTTCTTC. Translation: CASSPGDNEQFF.